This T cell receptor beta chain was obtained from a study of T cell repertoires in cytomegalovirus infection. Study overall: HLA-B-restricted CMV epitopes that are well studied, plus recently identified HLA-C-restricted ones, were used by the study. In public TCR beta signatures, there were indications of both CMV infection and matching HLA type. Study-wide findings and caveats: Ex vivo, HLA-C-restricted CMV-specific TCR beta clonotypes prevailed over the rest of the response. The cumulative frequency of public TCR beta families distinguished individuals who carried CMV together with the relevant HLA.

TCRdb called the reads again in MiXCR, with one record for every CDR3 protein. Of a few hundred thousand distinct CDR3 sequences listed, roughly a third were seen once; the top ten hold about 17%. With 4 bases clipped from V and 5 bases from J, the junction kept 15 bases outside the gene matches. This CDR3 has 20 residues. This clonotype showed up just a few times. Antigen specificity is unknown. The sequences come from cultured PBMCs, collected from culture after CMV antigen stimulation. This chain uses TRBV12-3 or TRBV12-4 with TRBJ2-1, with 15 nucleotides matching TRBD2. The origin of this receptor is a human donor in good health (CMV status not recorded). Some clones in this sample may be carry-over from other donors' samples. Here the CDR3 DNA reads TGTGCCAGCAGTTCTACCGGGACTAGCGGGAGGACTCCTGGGGACAATGAGCAGTTCTTC. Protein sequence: CASSSTGTSGRTPGDNEQFF.